Given below is one T cell receptor (beta chain) in context. This clonotype was counted many times. No cognate antigen has been identified for it. No qualities accompany the bases; no much larger clone lies one base away. The hyperthyroidism patients were between 18 and 65 years old and newly diagnosed, with a disease duration of less than 2 months. Patients with uncontrolled infections, other autoimmune diseases, pregnancy or lactation were excluded. Diagnoses were based on clinical symptoms, serum thyroxine and TRAb, thyroid ultrasound and orbital computed tomography. Blood from progressor patients was drawn when they were first diagnosed with hyperthyroidism, before any ophthalmopathy symptoms appeared. PBMCs were separated from over 9 ml of fresh peripheral blood using Ficoll-Paque density gradient centrifugation. Progressor patients were initially diagnosed with Graves' hyperthyroidism and developed ophthalmopathy during follow-up. Total RNA was extracted using Trizol reagent, and RNA quality was assessed on an Agilent 2100 Bioanalyzer.

V and J are trimmed by 4 bases and 7 bases, and the gene matches miss 14 bases of the junction. The germline V gene gives CDR1 as MNHNS and CDR2 as SASEGT. Including the terminal cysteine and phenylalanine, the CDR3 comprises 17 residues. The sequence is cut down to CDR3 DNA, 51 bases in frame from base 1. This specimen comes from a study of T cells in Graves' hyperthyroidism and ophthalmopathy (dated 2019 in TCRdb). In the study overall: Peripheral blood samples were taken at initial diagnosis, before any treatment was given. Following sampling, methimazole starting at 30 mg daily was given to hyperthyroidism patients, and high-dose intravenous methylprednisolone was given to ophthalmopathy patients. Prospective prediction of ophthalmopathy was tested in an independent validation cohort of fewer than 20 hyperthyroidism patients and 15 to 17 patients who later progressed to ophthalmopathy. TCR Vbeta CDR3 sequencing of approximately 140 peripheral blood samples (more than 40 ophthalmopathy, approximately 80 hyperthyroidism and some 17 progressor patients) is reported in the paper. Thyroid tissue and blood T-cell repertoires from roughly six Graves' hyperthyroidism patients were also compared in the study. TCR V-J signatures able to tell the groups apart were searched for in a discovery cohort of 90 to 100 patients, of whom roughly 42 had Graves' ophthalmopathy and 57 had stable Graves' hyperthyroidism. The 75 to 100 discovery patients were randomly divided into training and test sets at a 7:3 ratio.

What the authors observed across the whole study: Blood samples also contained most of the expanded thyroid clonotypes (frequency above 0.001), which suggests that blood repertoires may reflect thyroid immune responses. A 13 V-J signature model separated ophthalmopathy from stable hyperthyroidism, with approximately 86% sensitivity and 81.08% specificity in cross-validation and 80%/75% in testing. No statistical method was used to set the sample size in advance, and investigators knew the group allocation. During validation, the model predicted progression to ophthalmopathy a median of roughly six months ahead of onset, with just under 71% sensitivity and 72.22% specificity.

TCR beta CDR3 regions were amplified from RNA transcripts. The first round of RT-PCR for the TCR CDR3 was performed with the HTBI primer set and the Qiagen OneStep RT-PCR kit. A second multiplex PCR round built the libraries, followed by size selection and purification. Libraries were sequenced paired-end with 100 bp reads on an Illumina HiSeq2000. The authors' analysis ran thus. SOAPnuke was used to process the raw data, with reads discarded if the reads contained adapters or uncalled bases, had a mean Phred below 15, or lacked an exact constant-primer or identifier match. High-quality paired reads were merged using COPE v1.2.5, and each unique nucleotide sequence was defined as a clonotype. MiTCR v1.1 was used to align the clonotypes against IMGT TRBV, TRBD and TRBJ reference segments. The analysis included only V-J combinations with a frequency above 0.0001, which together covered around 99% of the repertoires. A TCS score was defined as the ratio between F50 (clonal expansion) and ExV (chaos), using BLOSUM62-based TCRdist between CDR3 peptides within each V-J. Welch's t-statistics and random forest reduced around 550 V-J features to roughly 13, which were used in a naive Bayes classifier (R e1071). The public reads were run again by TCRdb, first through fastp at Q25 and then through MiXCR, and only productive beta chains were kept. A single entry per CDR3 protein holds the most common genes and DNA from its merged rows. The V and J calls follow TCRdb's processing rather than the paper's. This sample is represented by about 270,000 distinct CDR3 sequences; under 30% of them were singletons. In total, the top ten clones hold approximately 25% of the sample.

The sequenced sample consisted of blood. Recombination linked TRBV6-1 to TRBJ1-5; TRBD1 aligns with 9 central bases. This clonotype was sampled from a middle-aged man with Graves' hyperthyroidism that later progressed to Graves' ophthalmopathy. At the DNA level, the sequence is TGTGCCAGCAGTGGGGGAACAGGGGGCTCCTTGATACAGCCCCAGCATTTT. Its protein product is CASSGGTGGSLIQPQHF.